The 17 T cell receptor beta chains in this list originate from one sample, sequenced in a study of cytomegalovirus exposure and HLA in healthy donors. Primers: 60 Vbeta forward and 13 Jbeta reverse. The method was immunoSEQ multiplex PCR; TCRdb's version includes in-frame clones alone and lacks a portion of them. The sample lists 150,000 to 200,000 clones, about 77% occurring once. Sequencing was carried out using PBMCs. The receptors stem from a woman aged 40-49 years in good health and CMV-seropositive.

The J gene is TRBJ2-5, the V gene TRBV5-4; the match to TRBD2 covers 8 bases. With 4 bases clipped from V and 5 bases from J, the junction kept 7 bases outside the gene matches. Germline-derived CDR1 and CDR2 are SGHNT and YYREEE (reference sequence). The CDR3 is made up of 14 amino acids. CDR3: CASSPGGARETQYF. CDR3 sequence (DNA): TGTGCCAGCAGCCCCGGGGGGGCGCGGGAGACCCAGTACTTC.

This clone was observed a handful of times. The chain uses TRBV28 and TRBJ1-5; TRBD1 aligns across 9 bases. Unmatched junction bases numbered 8, after V lost 6 bases and J lost 8 bases. Germline V CDR1 and CDR2: MDHEN, SYDVKM. The CDR3 has 14 residues. Here the CDR3 DNA reads TGTGCCAGCAGCCCCGGACAGGGGCCGGAGCCCCAGCATTTT. It codes for CASSPGQGPEPQHF.

This sequence joins TRBV4-3 and TRBJ1-2; maybe TRBD1 (6 bases). The length of the CDR3 is 13 residues. The V end was cut by 3 bases, the J end by 8 bases, with 13 bases between. Germline V gene data show CDR1 as LGHNA and CDR2 as YSLEER. The CDR3 DNA sequence: TGCGCCAGCAGCCATAACAACAGGGACGGCTACACCTTC. This codes for CASSHNNRDGYTF.

The chain is built from TRBV6-4 and TRBJ2-7, with D tentatively TRBD1 (7 bases). Germline V gene data show CDR1 as MRHNA and CDR2 as SNTAGT. The V end was cut by 1 base, the J end by 2 bases, with 21 bases between. The CDR3 has 18 residues. CDR3 in DNA: TGTGCCAGCAGTGACTTAGTTTGGAGGGGGCTGACCACCTACGAGCAGTACTTC. It codes for CASSDLVWRGLTTYEQYF.

The chain links TRBV5-1 to TRBJ2-5; 14 positions match TRBD2. This CDR3 spans 16 amino acids. Germline lookup yields CDR1 SGHRS and CDR2 YFSETQ. V was pared by 4 bases and J by 5 bases, with 7 bases of the junction left unmatched. The CDR3 DNA follows: TGCGCCAGCAGCACCGGACTAGCGGGGGGCAGGGAGACCCAGTACTTC. Translation gives CASSTGLAGGRETQYF.

The chain uses TRBV11-2 and TRBJ1-1, with no clear D. Germline V gene data show CDR1 as SGHAT and CDR2 as FQNNGV. The CDR3 is made up of 14 amino acids. V lost 1 base to trimming and J lost 2 bases, with 8 bases between them. The CDR3 here is CASSLVAPNTEAFF. The CDR3 DNA follows: TGTGCCAGCAGCTTAGTAGCGCCAAACACTGAAGCTTTCTTT. Drawing the rest from reference TRBV11-2 and TRBJ1-1, the complete variable domain is EAGVAQSPRYKIIEKRQSVAFWCNPISGHATLYWYQQILGQGPKLLIQFQNNGVVDDSQLPKDRFSAERLKGVDSTLKIQPAKLEDSAVYLCASSLVAPNTEAFFGQGTRLTVV.

The chain joins TRBV11-3 to TRBJ1-4, with 10 bases that match TRBD1. This CDR3 has 16 amino acids. Germline CDR1 reads SGHNT; CDR2 reads YENEEA. Losses at the gene ends were 2 bases for V and 7 bases for J; bases not matched to a gene: 7. CDR3 in DNA: TGTGCCAGCAGCTTAACCTGGGGGACAGGGGTTGAAAAACTGTTTTTT. This sequence encodes CASSLTWGTGVEKLFF.

The chain employs TRBV11-2 and TRBJ2-7, with 11 bases that match TRBD2. V shed 5 bases, J shed 4 bases, and the junction held 4 bases outside the gene matches. The CDR3 sequence is 14 residues long. The germline gives CDR1 SGHAT, CDR2 FQNNGV. CDR3 residues: CASSVAGGKYEQYF. CDR3 sequence (DNA): TGTGCCAGCAGCGTAGCGGGGGGGAAGTACGAGCAGTACTTC.

A word on this clone: Other nucleotide sequences from this sample produce the same CDR3. The gene calls are TRBV4-3 and TRBJ2-7, with TRBD2 matching 10 bases. There are 15 residues in the CDR3. The V and J ends lost 4 bases and 0 bases, in that order; junction bases with no gene match: 3. Germline V CDR1 and CDR2: LGHNA, YSLEER. The CDR3 nucleotides are TGCGCCAGCAGCCCATCTAGCGGGAGCTCCTACGAGCAGTACTTC. It yields the protein CASSPSSGSSYEQYF.

The V and J genes are TRBV25-1 and TRBJ2-1; TRBD1 matches at 7 bases. The junction had 5 bases not matched to a gene; V was cut back by 7 bases and J by 2 bases. Per germline, CDR1 MGHDK and CDR2 SYGVNS. The CDR3 has 14 residues. The CDR3 nucleotides are TGTGCCAGCACCTTAGGGGGCGCCTACAATGAGCAGTTCTTC. Protein sequence: CASTLGGAYNEQFF.

The J gene is TRBJ2-3, the V gene TRBV5-1, with 9 nucleotides matching TRBD2. Germline CDR1 and CDR2: SGHRS and YFSETQ. J gave up 0 bases and V 5 bases, and 10 bases lay outside the gene matches. The CDR3 is 17 amino acids. CDR3 protein: CASRGSGGPLSTDTQYF. CDR3 coding DNA: TGCGCCAGCAGGGGTAGCGGGGGACCCCTTAGCACAGATACGCAGTATTTT.

This clone was seen only once. The chain uses TRBV5-5 and TRBJ2-1; D might be TRBD2 (6 bases). Germline CDR1 is SGHKS and CDR2 is YYEKEE (reference sequence). Trimming took off 4 bases at V and 3 bases at J, with 20 bases between the two ends. The CDR3 is made up of 17 amino acids. The CDR3 protein is CASSQRGGQTGYNEQFF. The CDR3 coding sequence is TGTGCCAGCAGCCAACGAGGAGGGCAAACAGGCTACAATGAGCAGTTCTTC.

This clone occurred once. The rearrangement joins TRBV18 to TRBJ2-7; the D gene is possibly TRBD1 (5 bases). CDR3 length: 13 residues. The ends were cut back, 3 bases at V and 2 bases at J, with 8 bases in the middle. Germline V gene data show CDR1 as KGHSH and CDR2 as LQKENI. The CDR3 sequence: CASSPTRAYEQYF. CDR3 DNA sequence: TGTGCCAGCTCACCGACCAGGGCCTACGAGCAGTACTTC. Drawing the rest from reference TRBV18 and TRBJ2-7, the complete variable domain is NAGVMQNPRHLVRRRGQEARLRCSPMKGHSHVYWYRQLPEEGLKFMVYLQKENIIDESGMPKERFSAEFPKEGPSILRIQQVVRGDSAAYFCASSPTRAYEQYFGPGTRLTVT.

The chain uses TRBV28 and TRBJ1-4, with D possibly being TRBD1 (5 bases). V lost 8 bases and J lost 13, with 17 bases in between. The V gene's germline CDR1 is MDHEN and CDR2 SYDVKM. The CDR3 runs 12 residues. CDR3 sequence (DNA): TGTGCCAGCTTGGGCCTACCCGGGGGACTGTTTTTT. Translating it yields CASLGLPGGLFF.

V and J are TRBV11-2 and TRBJ1-2; 9 positions match TRBD1. The CDR3 loop spans 16 amino acids. Trimming at V came to 5 bases and at J to 8 bases, leaving 15 bases not matched to a gene. Germline V gene sequence: CDR1 SGHAT, CDR2 FQNNGV. CDR3 in amino acids: CASSPRLLGQGTGYTF. Here the CDR3 DNA reads TGTGCCAGCAGCCCACGACTTTTAGGACAGGGGACCGGCTACACCTTC.

With regard to this clone: The sample contains more than one DNA sequence encoding this CDR3. V gene TRBV4-1 combines with J gene TRBJ1-2; D possibly corresponds to TRBD1 (6 bases). The V end was cut by 0 bases, the J end by 4 bases, with 15 bases between. Germline values: CDR1 MGHRA, CDR2 YSYEKL. The CDR3 is made up of 16 amino acids. CDR3 DNA sequence: TGCGCCAGCAGCCAAGACGGAGCAGAGGACAGCTATGGCTACACCTTC. The encoded protein is CASSQDGAEDSYGYTF.

The chain links TRBV7-9 to TRBJ2-5; no definite D call. The V and J ends lost 5 bases and 1 base respectively, with 14 bases between them. Germline V gene data show CDR1 as SEHNR and CDR2 as FQNEAQ (reference sequence). The CDR3 has 15 amino acids. CDR3 bases: TGTGCCAGCAGCCCCCGACTCTCGGCCCAAGAGACCCAGTACTTC. This translates into CASSPRLSAQETQYF.